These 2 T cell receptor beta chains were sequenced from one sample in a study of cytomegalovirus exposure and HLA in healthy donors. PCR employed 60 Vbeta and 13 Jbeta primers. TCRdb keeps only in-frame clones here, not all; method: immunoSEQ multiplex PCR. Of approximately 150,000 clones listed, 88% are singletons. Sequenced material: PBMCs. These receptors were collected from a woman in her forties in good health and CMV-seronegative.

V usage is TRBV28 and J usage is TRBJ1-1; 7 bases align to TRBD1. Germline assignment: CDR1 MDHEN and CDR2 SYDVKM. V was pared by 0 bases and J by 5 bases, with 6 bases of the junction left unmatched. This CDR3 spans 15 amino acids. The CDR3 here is CASSLWQGVGTEAFF. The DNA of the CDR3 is TGTGCCAGCAGTTTATGGCAGGGGGTGGGGACTGAAGCTTTCTTT.

The CDR3 reads CASSLVGRIPFF. In DNA, the CDR3 is TGTGCCAGCAGCTTAGTGGGCCGGATCCCGTTCTTC. The rearrangement joins TRBV11-2 to TRBJ2-1; D is uncertain. The V gene lost 1 base and the J gene lost 15 bases, with 13 bases spanning the gap. CDR1 and CDR2 from the germline V gene are SGHAT and FQNNGV. The CDR3 has 12 amino acids.